This passage covers 9 T cell receptor beta chains from one sample sequenced in a study of identifying expanded T cells in peripheral blood. Sequencing was performed with immunoSEQ multiplex PCR; in TCRdb, only in-frame clones are kept and a portion is missing. The profile shows around 120,000 clones, more than 80% of them singletons. Sequencing was carried out using blood. The receptors shown here come from a person between 18 and 70 years old in good health.

The chain is built from TRBV18 and TRBJ2-7; 7 positions match TRBD1. The J segment lost 1 base and the V segment lost 6 bases, leaving 9 bases of the junction unmatched. Germline loops: CDR1 KGHSH, CDR2 LQKENI. The CDR3 length is 15 residues. CDR3 region: CASSPSQGESYEQYF. CDR3 nucleotide sequence: TGTGCCAGCTCCCCCTCGCAGGGGGAATCCTACGAGCAGTACTTC.

This clone was observed a single time. The CDR3 DNA is TGTGCCAGCAGCTTAGGGCTTTCCTTAACGGAGACCCAGTACTTC. As protein: CASSLGLSLTETQYF. The chain is built from TRBV7-2 and TRBJ2-5; no clear D gene. Germline CDR1 reads SGHTA; CDR2 reads FQGNSA. The CDR3 has 15 residues. Trimming removed 1 base from V and 5 bases from J, with 14 bases in between.

J is TRBJ1-3 and V is TRBV5-1; D unclear. Trimming removed 4 bases from V and 2 bases from J, with 7 bases in between. This CDR3 comprises 13 residues. Germline CDR1 is SGHRS and CDR2 is YFSETQ. CDR3 in DNA: TGCGCCAGCAGCGTAGGGACTGGAAACACCATATATTTT. Its protein product is CASSVGTGNTIYF. Supplemented by reference TRBV5-1 and TRBJ1-3, the full variable domain reads KAGVTQTPRYLIKTRGQQVTLSCSPISGHRSVSWYQQTPGQGLQFLFEYFSETQRNKGNFPGRFSGRQFSNSRSEMNVSTLELGDSALYLCASSVGTGNTIYFGEGSWLTVV.

This CDR3 is CASSPITGETQYF. CDR3 bases: TGTGCCAGCAGCCCCATTACTGGAGAGACCCAGTACTTC. This rearrangement joins TRBV7-8 to TRBJ2-5, with unresolved D. The CDR3 sequence is 13 residues long. V was pared by 5 bases and J by 4 bases, with 11 bases between. Germline V lookup: CDR1 SGHVS, CDR2 FQNEAQ.

V is TRBV29-1 and J is TRBJ1-1; D gene ambiguous. V dropped 0 bases and J dropped 0 bases, with 8 bases sitting between them. Germline CDR1 reads SQVTM; CDR2 reads ANQGSEA. CDR3 length equals 14 residues. The CDR3 here is CSVEDSRVNTEAFF. In DNA form, the CDR3 reads TGCAGCGTTGAAGACAGCAGAGTGAACACTGAAGCTTTCTTT.

This chain links TRBV7-9 with TRBJ1-1, with D unresolved. CDR1 SEHNR and CDR2 FQNEAQ come from the germline V gene (reference sequence). V lost 6 bases, J lost 0 bases, and 11 bases lay in between. The CDR3 runs to 14 residues. This chain's CDR3 is CASRPDLLNTEAFF. The CDR3 DNA sequence: TGTGCCAGCAGGCCAGATTTACTGAACACTGAAGCTTTCTTT. Combining the CDR3 with reference TRBV7-9 and TRBJ1-1 gives the whole variable domain DTGVSQNPRHKITKRGQNVTFRCDPISEHNRLYWYRQTLGQGPEFLTYFQNEAQLEKSRLLSDRFSAERPKGSFSTLEIQRTEQGDSAMYLCASRPDLLNTEAFFGQGTRLTVV.

The rearrangement links TRBV7-9 to TRBJ2-7; D not certain. The CDR3 consists of 12 residues. With 5 bases removed from V and 3 bases from J, the gap between germline ends came to 8 bases. The V gene's germline CDR1 is SEHNR and CDR2 FQNEAQ (reference sequence). CDR3 nucleotide sequence: TGTGCCAGCAGCATGGGGATCTACGAGCAGTACTTC. Protein: CASSMGIYEQYF. Supplemented by reference TRBV7-9 and TRBJ2-7, the full variable domain reads DTGVSQNPRHKITKRGQNVTFRCDPISEHNRLYWYRQTLGQGPEFLTYFQNEAQLEKSRLLSDRFSAERPKGSFSTLEIQRTEQGDSAMYLCASSMGIYEQYFGPGTRLTVT.

In this sample, this clone is medium-sized. This chain links TRBV11-3 with TRBJ2-1, with no clear D. Germline values: CDR1 SGHNT, CDR2 YENEEA. CDR3 length equals 14 residues. The ends were cut back, 4 bases at V and 12 bases at J, with 19 bases in the middle. The CDR3 DNA follows: TGTGCCAGCAGCTCCTCACCCGCCTCCGTTTTGCAGTTCTTC. It yields the protein CASSSSPASVLQFF.

This clone was observed once. This chain connects TRBV11-2 to TRBJ1-1; D remains ambiguous. The CDR3 extends over 15 amino acids. The ends were cut back, 1 base at V and 0 bases at J, with 9 bases in the middle. In germline, CDR1 is SGHAT, CDR2 FQNNGV. As DNA, the CDR3 is TGTGCCAGCAGCTTAGGGGGTGGGCTGAACACTGAAGCTTTCTTT. Translation gives CASSLGGGLNTEAFF.